The rows below give T cell receptor beta chains drawn from one sample of a study of cytomegalovirus exposure and HLA in healthy donors. Here immunoSEQ multiplex PCR was the method, and the copy in TCRdb shows in-frame clones only, minus some. The sample holds 95,000 to 150,000 clones, about three quarters seen once. The sample taken for sequencing was PBMCs. The source is a woman in her 40s in good health and CMV-seropositive. CDR3s leave out the opening cysteine and the closing phenylalanine or tryptophan.

V gene	J gene	CDR3 protein
TRBV4-2	TRBJ2-2	ASSSHRFASTGELF
TRBV15	TRBJ2-7	ATRPGVGYEQY
TRBV6-6	TRBJ1-5	ASSPQGSNQPQH
TRBV6-5	TRBJ2-7	ASSGLVSEQY
TRBV27	TRBJ2-2	ASSLRLAGVGELF
TRBV2	TRBJ2-1	ASTVQAINEQF
TRBV5-4	TRBJ1-2	ASSLWGGVGYT
TRBV11-3	TRBJ1-2	ATPQRYGYT
TRBV13	TRBJ2-7	ASRGGVEQY
TRBV9	TRBJ2-1	ASSPRKASGRDEQF
TRBV11-2	TRBJ1-2	ASSPTLANYGYT
TRBV19	TRBJ1-5	ASSILSDSSNQPQH
TRBV9	TRBJ2-1	ASSVANSYEQF
TRBV14	TRBJ1-1	ASSHTGTEAF
TRBV5-1	TRBJ2-2	ASSFQAGLNTGELF
TRBV2	TRBJ1-2	ASSEAQTGSLYGYT
TRBV9	TRBJ2-5	ASSVTPDWQETQY
TRBV9	TRBJ2-1	ASGQTSYNEQF
TRBV27	TRBJ2-1	ASSLGGNEQF
TRBV7-2	TRBJ2-5	ASSLGPGGRETQY
TRBV10-1	TRBJ1-1	ASSPGSNTEAF
TRBV9	NA	ASSPRTSGSEQY
TRBV27	TRBJ2-7	ASSSSASRSYEQY
TRBV6-5	TRBJ2-3	ASSGGSVGTDTQY
TRBV9	TRBJ2-7	ASSGNTGPTYEQY
TRBV2	TRBJ2-7	ASRQGLPYEQY
TRBV19	TRBJ2-5	ASSIGGSTSGGRETQY
TRBV15	TRBJ2-3	ATSRARGGSTDTQY
TRBV5-8	TRBJ1-3	ASSLTSGTPNTIY
TRBV11-1	TRBJ2-1	ASSRTSGRANEQF
TRBV7-2	TRBJ2-1	ASSRGTEYNEQF
TRBV7-3	TRBJ2-3	ASSLTRVSSETQY
TRBV5-5	TRBJ1-4	ASSARTSATNEKLF
TRBV6-5	TRBJ1-6	ASSYGAESPLH
TRBV16	TRBJ2-7	ASSPDTEQY
TRBV9	TRBJ2-7	ASSVGEGVSYEQY
TRBV29-1	TRBJ2-3	SVLRDTQY
TRBV7-2	TRBJ2-5	ASSSLRGTQY
TRBV7-9	TRBJ1-5	ASTSSSPNQPQH
TRBV27	TRBJ2-2	ASRTGTSGPNTGELF